This TCR beta chain comes out of a study of blood T cell repertoires in COVID-19. For the study at large: Material from acute and convalescent COVID-19 was sourced from the United States, Italy and Spain. In each case, the material was cDNA or gDNA derived from T cells, B-cell-depleted T cells, or PBMCs.

In the source study's methods: Reference gene primer amplification gave nucleated cell count estimates. Method: immunoSEQ multiplex PCR; TCRdb's copy keeps in-frame clones and lacks some. V and J calls and clone size are copied from that table; D and trimming were computed from the DNA. The sample gives about 240,000 clones, about 85% of which show up once; about a tenth is in the top ten. The CDR3 is 16 residues long. Trimming at V came to 5 bases and at J to 4 bases, leaving 15 bases not matched to a gene. The germline gives CDR1 GTSNPN, CDR2 SVGIG (reference sequence). This rearrangement joins TRBV30 to TRBJ2-3; 7 bases are a match to TRBD1. Sequencing input: peripheral blood. The TCR was taken from a woman aged 45-59 years with COVID-19, enrolled during active disease. The CDR3 nucleotides are TGTGCCTGGGCGGACAGGAACATTTATCAACCAGATACGCAGTATTTT. Protein sequence: CAWADRNIYQPDTQYF.